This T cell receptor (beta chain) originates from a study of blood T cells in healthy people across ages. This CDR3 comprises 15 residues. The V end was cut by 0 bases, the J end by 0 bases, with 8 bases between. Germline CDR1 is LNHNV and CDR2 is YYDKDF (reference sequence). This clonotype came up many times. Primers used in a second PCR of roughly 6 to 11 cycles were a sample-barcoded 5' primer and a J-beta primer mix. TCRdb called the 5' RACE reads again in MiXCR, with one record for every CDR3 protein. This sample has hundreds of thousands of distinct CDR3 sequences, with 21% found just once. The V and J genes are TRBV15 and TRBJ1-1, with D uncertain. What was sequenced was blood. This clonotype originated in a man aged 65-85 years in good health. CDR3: CATSRDGRVNTEAFF. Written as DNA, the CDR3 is TGTGCCACCAGCAGAGATGGGCGGGTGAACACTGAAGCTTTCTTT.